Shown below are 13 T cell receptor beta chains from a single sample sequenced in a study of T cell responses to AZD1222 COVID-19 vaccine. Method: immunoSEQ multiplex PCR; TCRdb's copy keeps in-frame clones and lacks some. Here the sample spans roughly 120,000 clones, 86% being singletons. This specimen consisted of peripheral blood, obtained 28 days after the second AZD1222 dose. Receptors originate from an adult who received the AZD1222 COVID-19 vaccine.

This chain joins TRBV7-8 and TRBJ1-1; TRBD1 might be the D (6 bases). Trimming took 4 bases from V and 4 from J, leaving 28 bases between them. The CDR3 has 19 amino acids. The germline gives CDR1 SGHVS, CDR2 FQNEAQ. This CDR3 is CASSSKGTGRVRSGTEAFF. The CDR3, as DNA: TGTGCCAGCAGCTCAAAGGGCACAGGGAGGGTTCGTTCGGGCACTGAAGCTTTCTTT.

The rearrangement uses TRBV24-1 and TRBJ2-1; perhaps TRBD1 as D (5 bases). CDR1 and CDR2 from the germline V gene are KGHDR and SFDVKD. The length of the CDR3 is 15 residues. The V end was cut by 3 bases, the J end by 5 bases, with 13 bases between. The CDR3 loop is CATSDLAKGDNEQFF. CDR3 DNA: TGTGCCACCAGTGATCTGGCCAAAGGGGACAATGAGCAGTTCTTC.

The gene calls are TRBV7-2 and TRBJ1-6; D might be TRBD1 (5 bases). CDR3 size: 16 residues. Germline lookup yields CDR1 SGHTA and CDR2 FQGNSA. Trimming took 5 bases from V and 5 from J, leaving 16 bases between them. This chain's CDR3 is CASSPMSGPNNSPLHF. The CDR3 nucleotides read TGTGCCAGCAGCCCCATGTCGGGACCGAATAATTCACCCCTCCACTTT.

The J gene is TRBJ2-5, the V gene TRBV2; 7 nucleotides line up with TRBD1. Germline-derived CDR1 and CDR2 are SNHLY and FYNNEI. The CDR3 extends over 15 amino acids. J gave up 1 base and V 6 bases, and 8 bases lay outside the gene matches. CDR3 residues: CASSPRGQVQETQYF. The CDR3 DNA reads TGTGCCAGCAGCCCACGAGGACAGGTCCAAGAGACCCAGTACTTC.

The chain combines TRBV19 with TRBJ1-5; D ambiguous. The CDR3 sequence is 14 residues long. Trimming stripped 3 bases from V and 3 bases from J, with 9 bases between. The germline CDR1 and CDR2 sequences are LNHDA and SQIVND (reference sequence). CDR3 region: CASSMHGYNQPQHF. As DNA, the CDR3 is TGTGCCAGTAGTATGCACGGCTACAATCAGCCCCAGCATTTT.

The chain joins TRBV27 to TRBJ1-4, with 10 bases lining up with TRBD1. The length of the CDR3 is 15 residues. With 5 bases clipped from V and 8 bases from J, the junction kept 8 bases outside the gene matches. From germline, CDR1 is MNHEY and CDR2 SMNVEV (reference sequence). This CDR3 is CASSPRQGAGEKLFF. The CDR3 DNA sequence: TGTGCCAGCAGTCCTCGACAGGGGGCTGGGGAAAAACTGTTTTTT.

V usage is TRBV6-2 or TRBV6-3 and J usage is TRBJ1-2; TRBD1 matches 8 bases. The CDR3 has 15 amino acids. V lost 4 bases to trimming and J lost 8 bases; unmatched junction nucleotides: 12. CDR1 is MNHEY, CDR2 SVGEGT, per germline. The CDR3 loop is CASSWGQASIGGYTF. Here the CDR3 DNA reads TGTGCCAGCAGTTGGGGACAGGCGTCCATCGGGGGCTACACCTTC.

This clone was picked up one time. CDR3 nucleotides: TGTGCCAGTAGTGGGACAGGGGGACGGCAGCCCCAGCATTTT. This sequence encodes CASSGTGGRQPQHF. The chain uses TRBV19 and TRBJ1-5, with 11 bases aligning to TRBD1. The ends lost 5 bases at V and 7 bases at J; junction bases unmatched: 4. The length of the CDR3 is 14 residues. Germline lookup yields CDR1 LNHDA and CDR2 SQIVND (reference sequence).

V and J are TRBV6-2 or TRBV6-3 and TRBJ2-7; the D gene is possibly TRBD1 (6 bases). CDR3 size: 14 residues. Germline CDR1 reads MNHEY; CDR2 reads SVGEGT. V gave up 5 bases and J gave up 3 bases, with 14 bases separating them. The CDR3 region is CASSRQGRDYEQYF. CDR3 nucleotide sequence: TGTGCCAGCAGTAGGCAGGGGCGCGACTACGAGCAGTACTTC.

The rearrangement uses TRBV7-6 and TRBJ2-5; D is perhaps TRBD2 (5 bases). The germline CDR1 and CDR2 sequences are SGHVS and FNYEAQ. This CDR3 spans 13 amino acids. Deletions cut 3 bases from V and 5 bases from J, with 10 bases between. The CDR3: CASSLGDSETQYF. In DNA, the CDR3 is TGTGCCAGCAGCTTGGGAGATAGTGAGACCCAGTACTTC. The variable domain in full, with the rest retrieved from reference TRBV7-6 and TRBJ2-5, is GAGVSQSPRYKVTKRGQDVALRCDPISGHVSLYWYRQALGQGPEFLTYFNYEAQQDKSGLPNDRFSAERPEGSISTLTIQRTEQRDSAMYRCASSLGDSETQYFGPGTRLLVL.

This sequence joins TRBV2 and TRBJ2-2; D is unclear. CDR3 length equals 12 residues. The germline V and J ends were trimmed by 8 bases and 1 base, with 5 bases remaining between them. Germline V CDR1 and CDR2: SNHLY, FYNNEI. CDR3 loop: CASGVNTGELFF. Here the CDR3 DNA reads TGTGCCAGCGGGGTGAACACCGGGGAGCTGTTTTTT.

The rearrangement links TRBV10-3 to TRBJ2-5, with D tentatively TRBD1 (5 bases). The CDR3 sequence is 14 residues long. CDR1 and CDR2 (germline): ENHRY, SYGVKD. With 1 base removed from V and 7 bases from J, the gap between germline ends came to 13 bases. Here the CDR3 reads CAISELGREVTQYF. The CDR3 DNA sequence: TGTGCCATCAGTGAGTTGGGCAGGGAAGTGACCCAGTACTTC.

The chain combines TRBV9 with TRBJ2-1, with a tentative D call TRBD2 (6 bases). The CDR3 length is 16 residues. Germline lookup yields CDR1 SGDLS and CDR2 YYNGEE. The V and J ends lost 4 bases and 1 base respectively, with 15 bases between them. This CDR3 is CASSPRLALSYNEQFF. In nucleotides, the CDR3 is TGTGCCAGCAGCCCCCGGCTAGCGTTATCCTACAATGAGCAGTTCTTC.